The present TCR beta chain was sequenced within a study of blood T cell repertoires in COVID-19. Study information: Spain, Italy and the United States supplied samples that represented acute and convalescent COVID-19. Sample material is recorded as cDNA or gDNA derived from T cells, B-cell-depleted T cells, or PBMCs.

Participant-given clinical history determined each cohort assignment. Original processing notes: Estimates of nucleated cell counts were drawn from the amplification of reference gene primers. Only in-frame clones appear in the TCRdb table, and some are missing; sequencing was by immunoSEQ multiplex PCR. V, J and clone size reflect that table, while D and trimming were determined from the DNA. The repertoire has 350,000 or so clones, more than 85% of them found once; the top ten carry more than 1%. The sequenced sample consisted of PBMCs or T cells enriched from blood (not recorded which). The receptor's source is a woman aged 25-40 years who had recovered from COVID-19.

The CDR3 reads CASSPRDRGYEQYF. The CDR3 DNA reads TGTGCCAGCAGCCCCCGGGACAGGGGCTACGAGCAGTACTTC. V and J are TRBV7-9 and TRBJ2-7; 10 nucleotides match TRBD1. CDR1 is SEHNR, CDR2 FQNEAQ, per germline (reference sequence). CDR3 length: 14 amino acids. After removal of 5 bases from V and 3 bases from J, the junction contained 4 bases not matched to a gene. The full variable domain, its missing parts supplied by reference TRBV7-9 and TRBJ2-7, is DTGVSQNPRHKITKRGQNVTFRCDPISEHNRLYWYRQTLGQGPEFLTYFQNEAQLEKSRLLSDRFSAERPKGSFSTLEIQRTEQGDSAMYLCASSPRDRGYEQYFGPGTRLTVT.